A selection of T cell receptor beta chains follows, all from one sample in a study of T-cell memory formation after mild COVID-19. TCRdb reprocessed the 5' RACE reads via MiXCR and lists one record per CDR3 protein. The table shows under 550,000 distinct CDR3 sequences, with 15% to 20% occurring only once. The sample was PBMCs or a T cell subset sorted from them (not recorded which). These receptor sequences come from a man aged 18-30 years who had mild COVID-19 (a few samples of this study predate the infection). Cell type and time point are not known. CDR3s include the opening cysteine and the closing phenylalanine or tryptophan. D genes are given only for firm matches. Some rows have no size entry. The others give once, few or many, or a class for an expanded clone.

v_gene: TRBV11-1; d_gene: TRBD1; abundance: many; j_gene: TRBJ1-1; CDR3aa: CASSPLTGHSEAFF; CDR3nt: TGTGCCAGCAGCCCCCTGACAGGGCATAGTGAAGCTTTCTTT
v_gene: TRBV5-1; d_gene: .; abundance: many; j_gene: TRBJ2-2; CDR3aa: CASSLDRVDTGELFF; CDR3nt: TGCGCCAGCAGCTTGGACAGGGTCGACACCGGGGAGCTGTTTTTT
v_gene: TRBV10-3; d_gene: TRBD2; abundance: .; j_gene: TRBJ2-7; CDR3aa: CAISDVLGGGLSYEQYF; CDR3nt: TGTGCCATCAGTGACGTATTAGGCGGGGGTCTTTCCTACGAGCAGTACTTC
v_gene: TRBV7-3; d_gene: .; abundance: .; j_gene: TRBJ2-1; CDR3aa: CASSFGGTSEQFF; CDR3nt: TGTGCCAGCAGCTTCGGCGGTACGAGTGAGCAGTTCTTC
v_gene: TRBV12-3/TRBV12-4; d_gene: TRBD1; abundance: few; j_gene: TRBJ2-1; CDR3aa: CASSLQRGPYNEQFF; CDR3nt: TGTGCCAGCAGTTTGCAGAGGGGGCCCTACAATGAGCAGTTCTTC
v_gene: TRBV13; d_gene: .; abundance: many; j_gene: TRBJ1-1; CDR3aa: CASSLGAGGVTEAFF; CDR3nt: TGTGCCAGCAGCTTAGGGGCTGGGGGAGTAACTGAAGCTTTCTTT
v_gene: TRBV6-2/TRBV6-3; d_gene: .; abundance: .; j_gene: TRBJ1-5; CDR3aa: CASSPTNDSPPQHF; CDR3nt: TGTGCCAGCAGCCCCACAAACGACAGCCCGCCCCAGCATTTT
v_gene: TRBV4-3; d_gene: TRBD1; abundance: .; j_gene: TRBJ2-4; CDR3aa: CASSQGLGTGVDIQYF; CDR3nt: TGCGCCAGCAGCCAAGGTTTGGGGACAGGGGTCGACATTCAGTACTTC
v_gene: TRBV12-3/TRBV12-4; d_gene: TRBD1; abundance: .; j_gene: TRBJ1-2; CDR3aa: CASSPDREGGYTF; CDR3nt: TGTGCCAGCAGTCCAGACAGGGAGGGTGGCTACACCTTC
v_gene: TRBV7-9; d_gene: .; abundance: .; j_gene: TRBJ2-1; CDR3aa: CASSLLTGALENEQFF; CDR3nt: TGTGCCAGCAGCTTGTTGACGGGGGCTCTGGAGAATGAGCAGTTCTTC
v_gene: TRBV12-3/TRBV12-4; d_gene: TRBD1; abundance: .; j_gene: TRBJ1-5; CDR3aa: CASSAGGRSFNQPQHF; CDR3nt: TGTGCCAGCAGTGCAGGGGGCCGGTCTTTCAATCAGCCCCAGCATTTT
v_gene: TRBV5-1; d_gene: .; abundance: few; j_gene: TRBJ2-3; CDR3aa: CASQNWVLDTDTQYF; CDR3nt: TGCGCCAGCCAAAATTGGGTGCTAGACACAGATACGCAGTATTTT
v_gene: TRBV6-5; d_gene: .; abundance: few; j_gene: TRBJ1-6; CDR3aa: CASSYSRQDSPLHF; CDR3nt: TGTGCCAGCAGTTACTCCCGACAGGATTCACCCCTCCACTTT
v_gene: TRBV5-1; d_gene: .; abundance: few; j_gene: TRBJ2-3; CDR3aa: CASSTSNGWDTQYF; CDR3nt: TGCGCCAGCAGCACCAGTAACGGATGGGATACGCAGTATTTT
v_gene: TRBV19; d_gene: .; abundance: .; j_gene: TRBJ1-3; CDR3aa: CASSPTFLSGNTIYF; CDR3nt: TGTGCCAGTAGCCCGACATTTCTGTCTGGAAACACCATATATTTT
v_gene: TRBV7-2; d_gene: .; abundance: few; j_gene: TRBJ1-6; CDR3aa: CASSSAPDVSPLHF; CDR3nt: TGTGCCAGCAGCTCGGCCCCCGATGTGTCACCCCTCCACTTT